This T cell receptor (beta chain) appears in the sequencing data of a study of blood T cell repertoires in COVID-19. Study summary: Whether acute or convalescent, the COVID-19 samples came from the United States, Italy and Spain. PBMCs, B-cell-depleted T cells, or T cells were the source of the cDNA or gDNA that made up the material.

Authors' data handling: Quantification of nucleated cells was approximated via reference gene primer amplification. Produced via immunoSEQ multiplex PCR; TCRdb's table is partial and in-frame only. The V and J calls and clone size come from that table; D and trimming were worked out from the DNA. Found here are approximately 220,000 clones, around 83% of them singletons; the top ten hold 2.9%. The CDR3 contains 18 residues. Per the germline V gene, CDR1 is SGHRS and CDR2 is YFSETQ. Trimming took 1 base from V and 2 from J, leaving 20 bases between them. This sequence joins TRBV5-1 and TRBJ2-3, with D possibly TRBD1 on 7 matching bases. The specimen sequenced was peripheral blood. The clonotype originates from a man aged 50 to 60 who had recovered from COVID-19. DNA for the CDR3: TGCGCCAGCAGCTTGAAAGGCATCGCAGGGGGGTTCACAGATACGCAGTATTTT. Its translation is CASSLKGIAGGFTDTQYF.